Reported below is one TCR beta chain. Its cognate antigen is unknown. This entry belongs to a study of post-analysis software for immune sequencing data. Across the study: Disease courses included relapsing-remitting, secondary progressive and progressive-relapsing multiple sclerosis.

Germline V gene lookup returns CDR1 SQVTM and CDR2 ANQGSEA. This CDR3 is built from 17 residues. General study results and limits: With TRBV5-6, TRBV5-1 and TRBV20-1 included, about five TRBV segments were more frequent in patients than in controls. Batch-mates among the samples co-clustered strongly by F measure.

Incorporated into the TCR beta cDNA libraries were unique molecular identifiers, which served to reduce PCR and sequencing biases. T cells numbering about 0.9 to 11 million yielded 450,000 to 500,000 cDNA molecules. TCRdb reprocessed the PCR reads via MiXCR and lists one record per CDR3 protein. The data show 750,000 to 950,000 distinct CDR3 sequences, approximately 50% seen once. The TCR sequence derives from a girl aged 10 to 17 with multiple sclerosis. Sequenced sample: blood. The chain joins TRBV29-1 to TRBJ2-7, with unresolved D. The J call may be wrong; the DNA end is better matched by TRBJ2-5. This chain's CDR3 is CSVDFLIDTQQEETQYF. Here the CDR3 DNA reads TGCAGCGTTGATTTTTTAATTGACACCCAACAAGAAGAGACCCAGTACTTC.